The 24 T cell receptor beta chains below all came from one sample that was sequenced in a study of Ad26.COV2.S vaccination and SARS-CoV-2 variants (dated by TCRdb to the early 2020s). The treatment or condition tag for this specimen amounts to: 15 to 20 received Ad26.COV2.S at low or high dose, single or two shots; about 5 received placebo; per-sample allocation not given. For vaccine and placebo recipients, the sequenced repertoires came from samples collected on day 63 after the first injection. Receptors were amplified or captured by the immunoSEQ multiplex PCR assay. TCRdb took this table from immuneACCESS and kept in-frame rearrangements with V and J called. Such tables lack part of the clones; where checked against another copy, unresolved V genes explain under half of the gap, and the rest is unexplained. Here the sample has about 430,000 clones; approximately 90% occur a single time. In total, the top ten clones hold 9% to 15% of the sample.

The sample was peripheral blood, taken in a trial of Ad26.COV2.S vaccine versus placebo. These receptors all come from a person between 18 and 65 years old who received the Ad26.COV2.S COVID-19 vaccine or a placebo.

This clone came up once. The chain combines TRBV6-6 with TRBJ2-2; D not certain. Germline CDR1 is MNHNY and CDR2 is SVGAGI (reference sequence). Trimming took 4 bases from V and 7 from J, leaving 10 bases between them. CDR3 length: 13 amino acids. The CDR3 here is CASSSVWGGELFF. The CDR3 bases are TGTGCCAGCAGTTCTGTATGGGGCGGGGAGCTGTTTTTT.

The chain is built from TRBV28 and TRBJ1-1; D is possibly TRBD1 (6 bases). CDR1 MDHEN and CDR2 SYDVKM come from the germline V gene. With 8 bases removed from V and 5 bases from J, the gap between germline ends came to 21 bases. The CDR3 is 15 residues long. The CDR3 DNA reads TGTGCCAGCGTCGCAGGGGAGGGCTATAGGACTGAAGCTTTCTTT. Protein product: CASVAGEGYRTEAFF.

The gene calls are TRBV15 and TRBJ1-1, with D possibly TRBD1 on 6 matching bases. Trimming removed 1 base at V and 5 bases at J, with 8 bases between. Germline V gene sequence: CDR1 LNHNV, CDR2 YYDKDF (reference sequence). The CDR3 extends over 13 amino acids. The CDR3 sequence is CATSRGGLTEAFF. The CDR3 DNA reads as TGTGCCACCAGCAGAGGGGGGCTTACTGAAGCTTTCTTT. Full variable domain (missing parts from reference TRBV15 and TRBJ1-1): DAMVIQNPRYQVTQFGKPVTLSCSQTLNHNVMYWYQQKSSQAPKLLFHYYDKDFNNEADTPDNFQSRRPNTSFCFLDIRSPGLGDTAMYLCATSRGGLTEAFFGQGTRLTVV.

This chain connects TRBV28 to TRBJ2-7; unclear D gene. This CDR3 spans 13 amino acids. Trimming removed 2 bases from V and 5 bases from J, with 10 bases in between. CDR1 and CDR2 from the germline V gene are MDHEN and SYDVKM. CDR3 in amino acids: CASSLLGFDEQYF. CDR3 bases: TGTGCCAGCAGTTTACTTGGCTTTGACGAGCAGTACTTC.

This chain connects TRBV5-1 to TRBJ1-3; 8 bases map to TRBD1. Germline trimming cut 4 bases from V and 2 bases from J; bases unmatched to any gene: 5. The CDR3 sequence is 15 residues long. From germline, CDR1 is SGHRS and CDR2 YFSETQ. The CDR3 coding sequence is TGCGCCAGCAGCCCGGACAGGGATGCTGGAAACACCATATATTTT. It codes for CASSPDRDAGNTIYF.

The rearrangement links TRBV4-1 to TRBJ2-1; D is ambiguous. V lost 1 base and J 5 bases, leaving 9 bases between the germline ends. The CDR3 is 14 residues long. CDR1 and CDR2 (germline): MGHRA, YSYEKL. CDR3 sequence: CASSQVLYNNEQFF. The CDR3 region has the DNA TGCGCCAGCAGCCAAGTACTATACAACAATGAGCAGTTCTTC.

The chain uses TRBV24-1 and TRBJ2-7; D remains ambiguous. The germline V and J ends were trimmed by 4 bases and 2 bases, with 20 bases remaining between them. Germline loops: CDR1 KGHDR, CDR2 SFDVKD. CDR3 length: 17 residues. The CDR3 protein is CATSEDLRRHDAYEQYF. CDR3 in DNA: TGTGCCACCAGTGAAGACCTTCGCCGACACGATGCCTACGAGCAGTACTTC.

The chain uses TRBV27 and TRBJ2-7, with a tentative D call TRBD2 (6 bases). V lost 5 bases, J lost 6 bases, and 29 bases lay in between. The CDR3 is made up of 18 amino acids. From germline, CDR1 is MNHEY and CDR2 SMNVEV (reference sequence). The CDR3 DNA reads TGTGCCAGCAGTACAAAAATGGTACTAGCCAGCACTCCCCTCGAGCAGTACTTC. This translates into CASSTKMVLASTPLEQYF.

V is TRBV30 and J is TRBJ1-4; perhaps TRBD1 as D (5 bases). The CDR3 covers 15 residues. V was clipped by 4 bases and J by 7 bases, with 19 bases between them. Looked up from germline, CDR1 is GTSNPN and CDR2 is SVGIG (reference sequence). CDR3 nucleotide sequence: TGTGCCTGGAAAATAGGGACTTCTATGGGTGAAAAACTGTTTTTT. Its translation: CAWKIGTSMGEKLFF. The full variable domain, with the rest looked up from reference TRBV30 and TRBJ1-4, is SQTIHQWPATLVQPVGSPLSLECTVEGTSNPNLYWYRQAAGRGLQLLFYSVGIGQISSEVPQNLSASRPQDRQFILSSKKLLLSDSGFYLCAWKIGTSMGEKLFFGSGTQLSVL.

In this sample, this clone turned up once. The V gene is TRBV11-2, the J gene TRBJ1-1; D unclear. The CDR3 runs 14 residues. V was trimmed by 6 bases and J by 2 bases, leaving 13 bases between them. CDR1 SGHAT and CDR2 FQNNGV come from the germline V gene. In DNA, the CDR3 is TGTGCCAGCAGTCCCGGAACATACAACACTGAAGCTTTCTTT. Residues: CASSPGTYNTEAFF.

The chain joins TRBV19 to TRBJ2-7; D is unclear. The CDR3 is made up of 12 amino acids. Germline V lookup: CDR1 LNHDA, CDR2 SQIVND (reference sequence). V lost 4 bases to trimming and J lost 0 bases, with 4 bases between them. CDR3 DNA sequence: TGTGCCAGTAGTAGCGCCTCCTACGAGCAGTACTTC. Translating gives CASSSASYEQYF.

CDR3 sequence (DNA): TGTGCCACCAGTGATCATAGACAGGACGAGTACGAGCAGTACTTC. Its protein product is CATSDHRQDEYEQYF. The chain links TRBV24-1 to TRBJ2-7; TRBD1 is a possible D gene (6 bases). Trimming took 3 bases from V and 4 from J, leaving 15 bases between them. The CDR3 is 15 amino acids. CDR1 KGHDR and CDR2 SFDVKD come from the germline V gene.

The chain uses TRBV19 and TRBJ2-5, with no clear D. The CDR3 is made up of 15 amino acids. Trimming left V 0 bases short and J 5 bases short, with 13 bases between. CDR1 and CDR2 from the germline V gene are LNHDA and SQIVND (reference sequence). The CDR3 protein is CASSIEVTPRETQYF. DNA for the CDR3: TGTGCCAGTAGTATAGAGGTTACCCCACGGGAGACCCAGTACTTC.

This chain links TRBV6-2 or TRBV6-3 with TRBJ2-7; D ambiguous. The V end lost 2 bases, the J end lost 3 bases, and 14 bases lay between the germline ends. Germline loops: CDR1 MNHEY, CDR2 SVGEGT. The CDR3 covers 15 residues. The DNA for the CDR3 is TGTGCCAGCAGTTACCCGTTGTCTACCCTCTACGAGCAGTACTTC. Its translation is CASSYPLSTLYEQYF.

V usage is TRBV19 and J usage is TRBJ2-3, with 12 bases aligning to TRBD2. Germline-derived CDR1 and CDR2 are LNHDA and SQIVND (reference sequence). J was trimmed by 5 bases and V by 5 bases; bases with no gene match: 11. This CDR3 comprises 17 residues. CDR3 region: CASSLRSTSGSLDTQYF. CDR3 bases: TGTGCCAGTAGTCTCCGTTCGACTAGCGGGAGTTTAGATACGCAGTATTTT. Combining the CDR3 with reference TRBV19 and TRBJ2-3 gives the whole variable domain DGGITQSPKYLFRKEGQNVTLSCEQNLNHDAMYWYRQDPGQGLRLIYYSQIVNDFQKGDIAEGYSVSREKKESFPLTVTSAQKNPTAFYLCASSLRSTSGSLDTQYFGPGTRLTVL.

CDR3 protein: CASSSPGTSGASSYNEQFF. DNA of the CDR3: TGTGCCAGCAGCTCCCCCGGGACTAGCGGCGCCAGCTCCTACAATGAGCAGTTCTTC. The rearrangement links TRBV7-6 to TRBJ2-1; TRBD2 matches at 11 bases. V was pared by 4 bases and J by 0 bases, with 11 bases of the junction left unmatched. Germline CDR1 is SGHVS and CDR2 is FNYEAQ. This CDR3 region has 19 residues. The variable domain in full, with the rest retrieved from reference TRBV7-6 and TRBJ2-1, is GAGVSQSPRYKVTKRGQDVALRCDPISGHVSLYWYRQALGQGPEFLTYFNYEAQQDKSGLPNDRFSAERPEGSISTLTIQRTEQRDSAMYRCASSSPGTSGASSYNEQFFGPGTRLTVL.

This chain uses TRBV6-1 with TRBJ1-4; no clear D gene. Trimming shortened V by 2 bases and J by 10 bases, and 5 bases separated the two germline ends. The CDR3 has 11 residues. Per the germline V gene, CDR1 is MNHNS and CDR2 is SASEGT. CDR3 nucleotides: TGTGCCAGCAGTGAATTCGGAAAACTGTTTTTT. This gives the protein CASSEFGKLFF.

The V gene is TRBV29-1, the J gene TRBJ1-5; D call uncertain. Germline loops: CDR1 SQVTM, CDR2 ANQGSEA. The CDR3 length is 13 residues. V was clipped by 1 base and J by 7 bases, with 11 bases between them. The CDR3 DNA reads TGCAGCGTTGAAGGGGGATCTGGGCAGCCCCAGCATTTT. Amino acid sequence: CSVEGGSGQPQHF.

The chain carries TRBV7-2 and TRBJ2-7; D not resolved. Trimming took 3 bases from V and 4 from J, leaving 16 bases between them. Per the germline V gene, CDR1 is SGHTA and CDR2 is FQGNSA. CDR3 length equals 15 residues. Here the CDR3 reads CASSFQTGVGYEQYF. The CDR3 DNA reads TGTGCCAGCAGCTTTCAGACGGGTGTGGGGTACGAGCAGTACTTC.

This clone has just one count. Other DNA sequences in the sample encode the same CDR3. V and J are TRBV16 and TRBJ1-5; no reliable D call. The CDR3 length is 13 residues. Per the germline V gene, CDR1 is KGHSY and CDR2 is FQNENV. With 3 bases removed from V and 6 bases from J, the gap between germline ends came to 9 bases. The CDR3 loop is CASSHEPSQPQHF. The CDR3 bases are TGTGCCAGCAGCCACGAACCGTCTCAGCCCCAGCATTTT. The complete variable domain, with remaining parts taken from reference TRBV16 and TRBJ1-5, reads GEEVAQTPKHLVRGEGQKAKLYCAPIKGHSYVFWYQQVLKNEFKFLISFQNENVFDETGMPKERFSAKCLPNSPCSLEIQATKLEDSAVYFCASSHEPSQPQHFGDGTRLSIL.

The chain is built from TRBV7-2 and TRBJ2-5; 7 positions agree with TRBD2. The trim removed 7 bases at V and 5 bases at J, leaving 7 bases unmatched. Germline-derived CDR1 and CDR2 are SGHTA and FQGNSA. The CDR3 extends over 13 amino acids. The CDR3 region has the DNA TGTGCCAGCAATGCGGGAGTCGGTGAGACCCAGTACTTC. Translating gives CASNAGVGETQYF.

The V and J genes are TRBV18 and TRBJ2-7; 7 bases fit TRBD1. Germline trimming cut 3 bases from V and 2 bases from J; bases unmatched to any gene: 4. The V gene's germline CDR1 is KGHSH and CDR2 LQKENI. The CDR3 spans 14 residues. CDR3 in amino acids: CASSPHQGAYEQYF. The CDR3 DNA reads TGTGCCAGCTCACCGCACCAGGGGGCCTACGAGCAGTACTTC. The full variable domain, rest sourced from reference TRBV18 and TRBJ2-7, is NAGVMQNPRHLVRRRGQEARLRCSPMKGHSHVYWYRQLPEEGLKFMVYLQKENIIDESGMPKERFSAEFPKEGPSILRIQQVVRGDSAAYFCASSPHQGAYEQYFGPGTRLTVT.

The table lists this clone with a few counts. V and J are TRBV7-9 and TRBJ1-2; weak D call: TRBD1 (6 bases). Per the germline V gene, CDR1 is SEHNR and CDR2 is FQNEAQ (reference sequence). Trimming left V 8 bases short and J 7 bases short, with 17 bases between. The CDR3 totals 13 residues. CDR3 nucleotides: TGTGCCAGCGGCGGACAGAGGGCCTCTGGCTACACCTTC. Encoded protein: CASGGQRASGYTF.

The chain uses TRBV5-4 and TRBJ2-1; D is undetermined. From germline, CDR1 is SGHNT and CDR2 YYREEE (reference sequence). The CDR3 totals 16 residues. The V end lost 0 bases, the J end lost 7 bases, and 17 bases lay between the germline ends. The CDR3 loop is CASSLDPRPLKNEQFF. In nucleotides, the CDR3 is TGTGCCAGCAGCTTGGATCCGCGCCCGCTTAAAAATGAGCAGTTCTTC.